In its sample, the clone carrying this T cell receptor beta chain was seen many times. Its antigen is not known. Between the trimmed V and J ends, which lost 0 bases and 3 bases, there was a span of 9 bases. Germline V gives CDR1 GTSNPN, CDR2 SVGIG (reference sequence). The CDR3 has 13 residues. CDR3 and TCR beta VDJ profiling relied on genomic DNA as the template. One entry per CDR3 protein results from TCRdb running MiXCR on the reads. The data show 170,000 or so distinct CDR3 sequences, around half seen once. Flow cytometry had shown expanded CD8+CD57+ cells in the patients chosen for sequencing. None of the patients had been given any therapy when their blood was sampled. The record originates from a study of CD8+CD57+ T cells in acquired aplastic anemia. Study summary: The sorted CD4+ and CD8+ cells yielded an average about 3.5 ug of DNA. General observations from the study: A significant difference in CD8+ Simpson's diversity between patients and controls was not found. Sharing between patients and controls was observed for some 27 CD8+ CDR3 sequences.

This chain uses TRBV30 with TRBJ2-7; the D is unclear. Sample: sorted CD4+, CD8+, or CD8+CD57+ T cells (not recorded which) from PBMCs. The sequence came from a human donor with aplastic anemia. This CDR3 reads CAWSVGEFYEQYF. The DNA for the CDR3 is TGTGCCTGGAGTGTCGGAGAATTCTACGAGCAGTACTTC.